A selection of T cell receptor beta chains follows, all from one sample in a study of PD-L1 blockade in urothelial cancer. TCRdb's table, derived via immunoSEQ multiplex PCR, lists solely in-frame clones and lacks some. The profile shows some 67,000 clones, roughly nine tenths of them singletons. Material: PBMCs, obtained around atezolizumab (anti-PD-L1) treatment. The receptor set was obtained from a man aged 55 to 70 with urothelial cancer. The CDR3 runs from the conserved cysteine through the conserved F or W. D genes are given only for firm matches. Size tells how often a clone was seen (once, few, many) or the class of an expanded clone, and some rows leave it out.

j_call v_call d_call clone_size cdr3_nt cdr3_aa
TRBJ1-2 TRBV10-3 - - TGTGCCATCAGTGACTCTACTCATAACTATGGCTACACCTTC CAISDSTHNYGYTF
TRBJ2-2 TRBV29-1 TRBD1 - TGCAGCGCCTCAACACGGGACAGGTTTACTTATGCCGGGGAGCTGTTTTTT CSASTRDRFTYAGELFF
TRBJ1-5 TRBV18 - - TGTGCCAGCTCACCTCGGTGGGAGGGACGCAATCAGCCCCAGCATTTT CASSPRWEGRNQPQHF
TRBJ2-5 TRBV29-1 TRBD2 - TGCAGCGTTCGGTGGGAGACTAGCGGGAGATTCGGAGAGACCCAGTACTTC CSVRWETSGRFGETQYF
TRBJ2-6 TRBV6-1 TRBD2 - TGTGCCAGCAGCTCGGGGGGTTCTGGGGCCAACGTCCTGACTTTC CASSSGGSGANVLTF
TRBJ1-1 TRBV5-1 - - TGCGCCAGCAGCTCGTACCCCGGGAACACTGAAGCTTTCTTT CASSSYPGNTEAFF
TRBJ1-2 TRBV28 TRBD1 once TGTGCCAGCAGTTTTTATCACGGGACAGGCGACTCCTTC CASSFYHGTGDSF
TRBJ2-3 TRBV10-1 - - TGCGCCAGCAGTAGCGTGGCGGGGGCCACAGATACGCAGTATTTT CASSSVAGATDTQYF
TRBJ1-3 TRBV6-1 - - TGTGCCAGCAGTGAAGCCCCAGGGGCCTCTGGAAACACCATATATTTT CASSEAPGASGNTIYF
TRBJ2-5 TRBV4-1 TRBD2 - TGCGCCAGCAGCCAAGATGGAGGGGCGGGACTAGCGTCGAGGGGAGAGACCCAGTACTTC CASSQDGGAGLASRGETQYF
TRBJ2-1 TRBV6-6 - - TGTGCCAGCAAGGGGCCTCTGGATAATGAGCAGTTCTTC CASKGPLDNEQFF
TRBJ2-2 TRBV7-3 TRBD1 - TGTGCCAGCAGCTTAATAGGGGGCGCGAACACCGGGGAGCTGTTTTTT CASSLIGGANTGELFF